Following are 32 T cell receptor beta chains from one sample sequenced in a study of blood T cell repertoires in COVID-19. Produced via immunoSEQ multiplex PCR; TCRdb's table is partial and in-frame only. The data hold about 360,000 clones, with around 87% observed a single time. Sequenced: peripheral blood. The receptors originated from a human donor in a cohort sampled during active COVID-19.

This clone turned up a few times. This chain connects TRBV5-1 to TRBJ1-1, with 7 positions matching TRBD1. This CDR3 region has 13 residues. The germline V gene has CDR1 SGHRS and CDR2 YFSETQ. Trimming at V came to 4 bases and at J to 3 bases, leaving 3 bases not matched to a gene. The DNA for the CDR3 is TGCGCCAGCAGCCTAGGGGGCCACACTGAAGCTTTCTTT. It yields the protein CASSLGGHTEAFF.

The chain links TRBV7-9 to TRBJ2-1, with TRBD2 matching over 12 bases. Trimming took 5 bases from V and 7 from J; bases not matched to a gene: 6. CDR1 and CDR2 from the germline V gene are SEHNR and FQNEAQ (reference sequence). The CDR3 has 15 amino acids. The CDR3 DNA sequence: TGTGCCAGCAGCCCGCTAGGGACTAGCGGGAATGAGCAGTTCTTC. Amino acids: CASSPLGTSGNEQFF.

The chain employs TRBV6-2 or TRBV6-3 and TRBJ2-4; D unresolved. CDR1 MNHEY and CDR2 SVGEGT come from the germline V gene. The V gene lost 0 bases and the J gene lost 0 bases, with 12 bases spanning the gap. The CDR3 consists of 17 residues. The CDR3 DNA is TGTGCCAGCAGTTACTCGACTCACCACCTAGCCAAAAACATTCAGTACTTC. Its protein is CASSYSTHHLAKNIQYF.

V gene TRBV6-5 combines with J gene TRBJ1-2; no definite D call. This CDR3 is built from 16 residues. Germline lookup yields CDR1 MNHEY and CDR2 SVGAGI. V was cut by 1 base and J by 2 bases, with 14 bases left in between. As DNA, the CDR3 is TGTGCCAGCAGTTACTTAGGAGCCGATACAAACTATGGCTACACCTTC. Its translation: CASSYLGADTNYGYTF.

This chain connects TRBV2 to TRBJ1-4; weak D call: TRBD1 (6 bases). The V and J ends lost 6 bases and 4 bases respectively, with 18 bases between them. Per germline, CDR1 SNHLY and CDR2 FYNNEI. There are 16 residues in the CDR3. CDR3 in DNA: TGTGCCAGCAGCGAAAAGGGGGGGGCGTTTAATGAAAAACTGTTTTTT. Encoded protein: CASSEKGGAFNEKLFF.

This sequence joins TRBV5-1 and TRBJ2-1, with D possibly being TRBD2 (5 bases). Germline V gene lookup returns CDR1 SGHRS and CDR2 YFSETQ. The CDR3 loop spans 14 amino acids. Deletions cut 1 base from V and 8 bases from J, with 13 bases between. The CDR3 sequence: CASSLNGQEDEQFF. Written as DNA, the CDR3 is TGCGCCAGCAGCTTGAATGGGCAGGAGGATGAGCAGTTCTTC. The whole variable domain, remainder taken from reference TRBV5-1 and TRBJ2-1, is KAGVTQTPRYLIKTRGQQVTLSCSPISGHRSVSWYQQTPGQGLQFLFEYFSETQRNKGNFPGRFSGRQFSNSRSEMNVSTLELGDSALYLCASSLNGQEDEQFFGPGTRLTVL.

This clone was recorded only once. V and J are TRBV18 and TRBJ1-5, with 7 bases fitting TRBD1. The V gene's germline CDR1 is KGHSH and CDR2 LQKENI. The CDR3 has 15 amino acids. Germline trimming cut 3 bases from V and 5 bases from J; bases unmatched to any gene: 7. CDR3 in DNA: TGTGCCAGCTCACCCAGGACAGGTACGGATCAGCCCCAGCATTTT. Amino acid sequence: CASSPRTGTDQPQHF.

This clone was counted at least ten times. The gene calls are TRBV6-6 and TRBJ2-7; 8 bases map to TRBD1. CDR1 is MNHNY and CDR2 is SVGAGI in the germline V gene (reference sequence). The CDR3 runs to 13 residues. Trimming took 7 bases from V and 6 from J; bases not matched to a gene: 8. CDR3 protein: CASTRGQDGEQYF. The CDR3 DNA is TGTGCCAGCACCAGGGGACAGGATGGCGAGCAGTACTTC.

There are a few counts of this clone. This rearrangement joins TRBV5-4 to TRBJ2-3; 8 bases align to TRBD2. This CDR3 comprises 16 residues. Trimming took 2 bases from V and 1 from J; bases not matched to a gene: 6. The germline V gene has CDR1 SGHNT and CDR2 YYREEE (reference sequence). The CDR3 nucleotides are TGTGCCAGCAGCTTTCCGGGGGGGTCGGGCACAGATACGCAGTATTTT. This sequence encodes CASSFPGGSGTDTQYF.

V and J are TRBV10-2 and TRBJ2-6; no clear D. Germline CDR1 and CDR2: WSHSY and SAAADI. The length of the CDR3 is 19 residues. V dropped 7 bases and J dropped 2 bases, with 24 bases sitting between them. CDR3 loop: CASTPSNTRISPGANVLTF. The CDR3 DNA sequence: TGCGCCAGCACCCCGAGTAATACCCGAATATCCCCTGGGGCCAACGTCCTGACTTTC.

V and J are TRBV28 and TRBJ1-6, with 9 positions matching TRBD1. The V gene's germline CDR1 is MDHEN and CDR2 SYDVKM. Germline trimming cut 6 bases from V and 8 bases from J; bases unmatched to any gene: 8. The CDR3 spans 15 residues. CDR3 DNA: TGTGCCAGCAGGTTACCGGGACAGGGAGATTCACCCCTCCACTTT. It translates to CASRLPGQGDSPLHF.

V gene TRBV20-1 combines with J gene TRBJ1-1; D is uncertain. V dropped 2 bases and J dropped 3 bases, with 4 bases sitting between them. The CDR3 extends over 11 amino acids. Germline V lookup: CDR1 DFQATT, CDR2 SNEGSKA (reference sequence). CDR3 nucleotides: TGCAGTGCTAGACAGTACACTGAAGCTTTCTTT. Translated: CSARQYTEAFF.

This sequence joins TRBV5-1 and TRBJ2-7; a weak D match, TRBD1 (6 bases). V was trimmed by 3 bases and J by 3 bases, leaving 13 bases between them. Germline V gives CDR1 SGHRS, CDR2 YFSETQ. The CDR3 is 14 amino acids. This CDR3 is CASSSTGTNYEQYF. CDR3 nucleotides: TGCGCCAGCAGCTCGACCGGGACAAACTACGAGCAGTACTTC. The complete variable domain, with remaining parts taken from reference TRBV5-1 and TRBJ2-7, reads KAGVTQTPRYLIKTRGQQVTLSCSPISGHRSVSWYQQTPGQGLQFLFEYFSETQRNKGNFPGRFSGRQFSNSRSEMNVSTLELGDSALYLCASSSTGTNYEQYFGPGTRLTVT.

J is TRBJ2-1 and V is TRBV18; 7 nucleotides line up with TRBD1. V was clipped by 6 bases and J by 0 bases; unmatched bases: 8. This CDR3 has 16 amino acids. Germline V gene sequence: CDR1 KGHSH, CDR2 LQKENI. For the CDR3, the DNA is TGTGCCAGCTCGGCTCGGGACAGCAGCTCCTACAATGAGCAGTTCTTC. Its translation is CASSARDSSSYNEQFF.

The rearrangement uses TRBV4-1 and TRBJ1-2; 7 nucleotides line up with TRBD1. After removal of 1 base from V and 4 bases from J, the junction contained 15 bases not matched to a gene. This CDR3 is built from 18 residues. Germline V gives CDR1 MGHRA, CDR2 YSYEKL. CDR3 in DNA: TGCGCCAGCAGCCAAGTAGGGGCCAGACAGGGATCTCCCTATGGCTACACCTTC. Amino acid sequence: CASSQVGARQGSPYGYTF.

The V and J genes are TRBV7-8 and TRBJ2-7, with a tentative D call TRBD1 (6 bases). V lost 3 bases to trimming and J lost 0 bases, with 12 bases between them. Germline-derived CDR1 and CDR2 are SGHVS and FQNEAQ. The CDR3 extends over 15 amino acids. DNA of the CDR3: TGTGCCAGCAGCTTCATGGCAGGGGCCTCCTACGAGCAGTACTTC. This codes for CASSFMAGASYEQYF.

The rearrangement links TRBV5-5 to TRBJ1-6; D possibly corresponds to TRBD1 (6 bases). The ends were cut back, 3 bases at V and 3 bases at J, with 10 bases in the middle. The CDR3 runs 15 residues. Per germline, CDR1 SGHKS and CDR2 YYEKEE (reference sequence). This CDR3 reads CASSSDSYYNSPLHF. CDR3 bases: TGTGCCAGCAGCTCGGACAGCTACTATAATTCACCCCTCCACTTT.

In its sample, this clone was seen once. The chain recombines TRBV5-1 with TRBJ2-1; maybe TRBD2 (6 bases). This CDR3 contains 16 residues. The V end lost 0 bases, the J end lost 0 bases, and 10 bases lay between the germline ends. Germline V gene lookup returns CDR1 SGHRS and CDR2 YFSETQ. CDR3 nucleotide sequence: TGCGCCAGCAGCTTGGTTAGCGGTGGCTCCTACAATGAGCAGTTCTTC. Residues: CASSLVSGGSYNEQFF.

The chain employs TRBV5-1 and TRBJ2-3; 7 nucleotides agree with TRBD2. Germline V gene lookup returns CDR1 SGHRS and CDR2 YFSETQ. J lost 0 bases, V lost 0 bases, and 4 bases had no gene match. This CDR3 has 16 residues. The CDR3 is CASSLELRGSTDTQYF. In nucleotides, the CDR3 is TGCGCCAGCAGCTTGGAGTTGCGGGGGAGCACAGATACGCAGTATTTT.

The chain is built from TRBV30 and TRBJ2-7, with TRBD2 identical over 7 bases. The CDR3 consists of 15 residues. Germline CDR1 reads GTSNPN; CDR2 reads SVGIG (reference sequence). V shed 0 bases, J shed 2 bases, and the junction held 7 bases outside the gene matches. CDR3 sequence (DNA): TGTGCCTGGAGTGTACGGGGGAGGGGTCCCTACGAGCAGTACTTC. Its protein is CAWSVRGRGPYEQYF.

The rearrangement uses TRBV7-8 and TRBJ1-2; possibly TRBD1 for D (6 bases). Per germline, CDR1 SGHVS and CDR2 FQNEAQ. Deletions cut 0 bases from V and 0 bases from J, with 17 bases between. The CDR3 length is 18 residues. CDR3 coding DNA: TGTGCCAGCAGCTTAGCCTTGGCAGGGGCCCAAGCTAACTATGGCTACACCTTC. This encodes CASSLALAGAQANYGYTF.

The chain carries TRBV5-5 and TRBJ2-1; weak D call: TRBD2 (6 bases). Germline V gene data show CDR1 as SGHKS and CDR2 as YYEKEE (reference sequence). V was shortened by 2 bases and J by 0 bases, with 12 bases between the two germline ends. CDR3 length: 16 residues. The CDR3 here is CASSFGRLSSYNEQFF. CDR3 nucleotides: TGTGCCAGCAGCTTTGGGAGGCTTAGCTCCTACAATGAGCAGTTCTTC.

This chain uses TRBV28 with TRBJ2-3, with 7 bases matching TRBD1. In germline, CDR1 is MDHEN, CDR2 SYDVKM. V trimming: 4 bases; J trimming: 14 bases; junction bases outside the gene matches: 15. CDR3 length equals 14 residues. The CDR3 DNA reads TGTGCCAGCAGTTCCCCCGAGACAGGGCTATGGGGGTATTTT. This sequence encodes CASSSPETGLWGYF.

The genes are TRBV7-3 and TRBJ2-3, with D perhaps matching TRBD2 (5 bases). The CDR3 has 16 amino acids. Germline values: CDR1 SGHTA, CDR2 FQGTGA. V dropped 5 bases and J dropped 0 bases, with 15 bases sitting between them. The CDR3 nucleotides read TGTGCCAGCAGCCGGACTGGGTCCCTCAGCACAGATACGCAGTATTTT. Encoded protein: CASSRTGSLSTDTQYF.

This sequence joins TRBV19 and TRBJ2-5; TRBD2 matches 7 bases. The CDR3 spans 14 residues. V shed 6 bases and J 5 bases; nucleotides not matched to a gene: 9. CDR1 LNHDA and CDR2 SQIVND come from the germline V gene (reference sequence). Here the CDR3 reads CASRDSGLGETQYF. The CDR3 nucleotides read TGTGCCAGTAGGGATAGCGGGTTGGGGGAGACCCAGTACTTC.

The chain links TRBV4-2 to TRBJ2-3; 12 nucleotides match TRBD2. Germline CDR1 is LGHNA and CDR2 is YNFKEQ. With 0 bases clipped from V and 3 bases from J, the junction kept 10 bases outside the gene matches. CDR3 length: 19 residues. The CDR3 coding sequence is TGTGCCAGCAGCCAAGAACTAGCGGGGGGTGTGAGGTTGACAGATACGCAGTATTTT. It yields the protein CASSQELAGGVRLTDTQYF.

V usage is TRBV5-1 and J usage is TRBJ1-2, with D unclear. The V gene's germline CDR1 is SGHRS and CDR2 YFSETQ. V dropped 4 bases and J dropped 7 bases, with 11 bases sitting between them. The CDR3 has 12 residues. The CDR3 sequence: CASSLETRGYTF. CDR3 nucleotide sequence: TGCGCCAGCAGCCTAGAGACTCGTGGCTACACCTTC.

V usage is TRBV11-1 and J usage is TRBJ1-6, with D possibly being TRBD1 (6 bases). Germline CDR1 reads SGHAT; CDR2 reads FQDESV (reference sequence). The CDR3 extends over 15 amino acids. Trimming stripped 5 bases from V and 7 bases from J, with 15 bases between. CDR3 sequence reads: CASSPNLDRNSPLHF. The CDR3 region has the DNA TGTGCCAGCAGCCCGAACTTGGACAGAAATTCACCCCTCCACTTT.

The DNA for the CDR3 is TGCGCCAGCAGCTTGGTCTTGGCAGGGGGCGATGGCTACACCTTC. Translation gives CASSLVLAGGDGYTF. The chain combines TRBV5-1 with TRBJ1-2, with 8 positions matching TRBD1. Per germline, CDR1 SGHRS and CDR2 YFSETQ. The CDR3 is 15 residues long. The trim removed 0 bases at V and 6 bases at J, leaving 7 bases unmatched.

This clone has just one count. The genes are TRBV5-4 and TRBJ2-2; the match to TRBD2 covers 10 bases. With 4 bases clipped from V and 7 bases from J, the junction kept 10 bases outside the gene matches. CDR3 length equals 16 residues. Germline-derived CDR1 and CDR2 are SGHNT and YYREEE (reference sequence). The CDR3 sequence: CASSAGSSGSSGELFF. CDR3 nucleotide sequence: TGTGCCAGCAGCGCGGGTTCTAGCGGGAGCAGCGGGGAGCTGTTTTTT.

The chain uses TRBV15 and TRBJ2-3; weak D call: TRBD1 (5 bases). This CDR3 contains 16 residues. Germline loops: CDR1 LNHNV, CDR2 YYDKDF (reference sequence). The V end was cut by 4 bases, the J end by 4 bases, with 18 bases between. This CDR3 reads CATSTRQSPWADTQYF. DNA for the CDR3: TGTGCCACCAGCACCCGACAGTCCCCGTGGGCAGATACGCAGTATTTT. Together with reference TRBV15 and TRBJ2-3, the CDR3 gives the full variable domain: DAMVIQNPRYQVTQFGKPVTLSCSQTLNHNVMYWYQQKSSQAPKLLFHYYDKDFNNEADTPDNFQSRRPNTSFCFLDIRSPGLGDTAMYLCATSTRQSPWADTQYFGPGTRLTVL.

This clone was seen only once. V and J are TRBV7-2 and TRBJ2-6, with TRBD1 matching 12 bases. This CDR3 region has 19 residues. V trimming: 7 bases; J trimming: 3 bases; junction bases outside the gene matches: 13. CDR1 and CDR2 (germline): SGHTA, FQGNSA. The CDR3 DNA reads as TGTGCCAGCACCATAGTTCGGGGACAGGGGGCGCGTGGGGCCAACGTCCTGACTTTC. Its translation is CASTIVRGQGARGANVLTF.